This T cell receptor beta chain is drawn from a study of T cells in Graves' hyperthyroidism and ophthalmopathy (dated by TCRdb to about 2019). A note on the overall study: Peripheral blood was sampled at the time of initial diagnosis, prior to any treatment. An independent validation cohort of under 20 hyperthyroidism patients and roughly 16 patients who later progressed to ophthalmopathy tested prospective prediction of ophthalmopathy. The 100 discovery patients were randomly split 7:3 into training and test sets. In more than 5 Graves' hyperthyroidism patients, the study also compared T-cell repertoires from thyroid tissue with T-cell repertoires from blood. Following sampling, methimazole starting at 30 mg daily was given to hyperthyroidism patients, and high-dose intravenous methylprednisolone was given to ophthalmopathy patients. TCR Vbeta CDR3 sequencing of approximately 140 peripheral blood samples (fewer than 45 ophthalmopathy, 75 to 80 hyperthyroidism and roughly 17 progressor patients) is reported in the paper. A discovery cohort of roughly 96 patients, roughly 43 with Graves' ophthalmopathy and under 60 with stable Graves' hyperthyroidism, was used to find distinguishing TCR V-J signatures.

Amplification of TCR beta CDR3 regions was carried out from RNA transcripts. A first-round RT-PCR of the TCR CDR3 used the HTBI primer set with the Qiagen OneStep RT-PCR kit. Libraries were constructed in a second round of multiplex PCR, after which size selection and purification were performed. Libraries were sequenced paired-end with 100 bp reads on an Illumina HiSeq2000. As for how the authors treated the data: Raw data were processed with SOAPnuke, discarding reads with adapters, uncalled bases, mean Phred below 15, or no exact constant-primer or identifier match. COPE v1.2.5 was used to merge high-quality paired reads, and clonotypes were defined as unique nucleotide sequences. Clonotypes were aligned to IMGT TRBV, TRBD and TRBJ reference segments using MiTCR v1.1. The analysis was restricted to V-J combinations with a frequency above 0.0001, which together covered about 99% of the repertoires. The TCS score was defined as F50 (clonal expansion) divided by E x V (chaos), with BLOSUM62-based TCRdist calculated between CDR3 peptides within each V-J. Welch's t-statistics and random forest reduced around 520 V-J features to around 14, which were used in a naive Bayes classifier (R e1071). The public reads were reprocessed in TCRdb via fastp at Q25 and MiXCR, keeping in-frame beta chains. Each CDR3 protein appears once, grouped with its most common genes and DNA. The authors' filters were not applied to this entry. For this sample the table gives a few hundred thousand distinct CDR3 sequences, of which approximately 16% were detected only once. Roughly 3.3% of the sample is held by the ten biggest clonotypes.

Points on this clonotype: No antigen is known for it. Per-nucleotide qualities are absent, and no much larger clonotype sits a single base away.

Moderately to severely active disease, a Clinical Activity Score of at least 3, a NOSPECS grade of at least 4, and a duration under 3 months were present in ophthalmopathy patients. Any patient with an uncontrolled infection, another autoimmune disease, pregnancy or lactation was excluded. Diagnoses relied on clinical symptoms, serum thyroxine and TRAb, thyroid ultrasound and orbital computed tomography. PBMCs were isolated from 10 ml of fresh peripheral blood by Ficoll-Paque density gradient centrifugation. Total RNA was extracted with Trizol reagent, and quality was checked on an Agilent 2100 Bioanalyzer. Trimming costs V 0 bases and J 4 bases, and their ends lie 13 bases apart. Spanning cysteine to phenylalanine, the CDR3 consists of 15 amino acids. Only CDR3 DNA remains: 45 bases, in frame from the first base. CDR1 and CDR2, per the germline V gene, are MNHEY and SVGAGI. Overall results and qualifications from the work: Most expanded thyroid clonotypes (frequency above 0.001) were also detected in blood, suggesting blood repertoires may reflect thyroid immune responses. A model built on a 13 V-J signature distinguished ophthalmopathy from stable hyperthyroidism, reaching 87.88% sensitivity and about 81% specificity in cross-validation and 80%/75% in testing. No statistical method was used to set the sample size in advance, and investigators knew the group allocation. In validation, the model predicted progression to ophthalmopathy with approximately 71% sensitivity and approximately 74% specificity, a median of about 6.7 months before onset.

The TCR comes from a middle-aged woman with Graves' ophthalmopathy. Material: blood. The chain uses TRBV6-5 and TRBJ2-7; the D gene is possibly TRBD1 or TRBD2, with 5 bases matching each. The DNA sequence is as follows: TGTGCCAGCAGTTACTCCCAGGGAGAAGGTTACGAGCAGTACTTC. Its amino acids are CASSYSQGEGYEQYF.